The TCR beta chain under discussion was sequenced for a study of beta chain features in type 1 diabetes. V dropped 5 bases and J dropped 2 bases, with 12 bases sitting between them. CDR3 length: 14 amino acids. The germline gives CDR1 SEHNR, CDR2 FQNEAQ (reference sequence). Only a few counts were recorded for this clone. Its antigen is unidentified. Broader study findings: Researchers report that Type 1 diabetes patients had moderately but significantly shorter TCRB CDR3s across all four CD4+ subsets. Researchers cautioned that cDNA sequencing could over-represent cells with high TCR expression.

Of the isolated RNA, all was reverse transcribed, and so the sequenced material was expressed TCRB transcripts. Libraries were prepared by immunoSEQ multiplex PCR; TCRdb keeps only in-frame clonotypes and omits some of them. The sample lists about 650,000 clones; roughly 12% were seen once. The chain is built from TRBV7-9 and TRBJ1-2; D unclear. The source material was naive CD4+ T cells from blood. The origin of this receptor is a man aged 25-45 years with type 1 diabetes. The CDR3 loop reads CASSPLSQNYGYTF. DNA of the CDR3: TGTGCCAGCAGCCCCCTTTCACAGAACTATGGCTACACCTTC.